The TCR beta chain under discussion was sequenced for a study of long-term antiretroviral therapy in people with HIV (dated by TCRdb to between 2021 and 2024). As for the study more broadly: The earliest samples were collected approximately a decade before the 2015 WHO recommendation for immediate ART, a period when ART was typically delayed until CD4 counts fell. The cohort contributed fewer than 200 cryopreserved PBMC samples from about 31 adults with confirmed HIV infection, collected serially over a mean of around 6 years (range 1-12). About 35% of the 30 participants with HIV were female. No cross-contamination during QIAcube processing was shown when test extractions of a monoclonal T-cell line were performed alongside fewer than 35 polyclonal samples. Whether ART initiation and durable HIV suppression were associated with changes in peripheral blood TRB repertoire composition and diversity was tested in a retrospective serial study. Overall study results and their limits: The samples span the years 2004 to 2017, and the ART regimens used at that time may not be as effective as current regimens. Starting ART was linked to a significant rise in TRB diversity, yet even with long-term ART the diversity remained significantly lower than in transplant donor controls. Narrower CDR3 length ranges were observed in HIV repertoires than in controls, and an antigen-experienced repertoire with only a slight naive shift after ART was suggested by the network structure. Because pre-ART samples had limited cell numbers, unsorted PBMC were profiled rather than sorted CD4+ and CD8+ T cells. Owing to limited PBMC availability, only the TCR beta chain was sequenced, without alpha chain pairing. Expanded TRB clones identified before ART initiation dominated the repertoire at all time points, although this dominance fluctuated and declined in many PLHIV after ART. Inferences about post-ART repertoire changes are limited because no data were available on ART adherence, viral resistance or therapy changes.

V is pruned by 6 bases and J by 7 bases, leaving 9 bases of the junction without a gene match. From a lookup of the germline V gene, CDR1 and CDR2 are SNHLY and FYNNEI. From the cysteine up to the phenylalanine, the CDR3 has a length of 16 residues. Only the CDR3 DNA is retained, 48 bases long and in frame from the first base. The immunoSEQ hsTCRB v3.0 assay was used at survey level resolution to sequence the TRB variable region. A depth of about 40,000-50,000 T-cell genomes per sample was targeted for TRB sequencing. TRB libraries were pooled and sequenced on an Illumina MiSeq using a v3 150-cycle kit. Under the source paper's analysis protocol: Repertoire analysis was performed in R inside a reproducible Nextflow workflow that covered QC, data transformation and analysis. Custom analyses were implemented in LymphoSeq2, an R package for AIRR-Seq data exploration. Four samples yielding fewer than 5000 total TRB sequences were excluded, leaving approximately 190 analyzed HIV repertoires. Among the 190 or so HIV repertoires that were kept, around 60 were collected before ART initiation and under 150 were collected after ART initiation. Each repertoire was downsampled to 5000 TRB nucleotide sequences, and summary statistics were averaged across 100 downsampling iterations. The analysis kept only TRB sequences whose CDR3 regions were at least seven amino acids long. Diversity was assessed using a clonality score derived from Shannon entropy and using the Gini coefficient. Repertoire networks linked the top 5000 CDR3 amino acid sequences whenever two sequences differed by an edit distance of one. For TRB CDR3 amino acid sequences, antigen specificity groups and MHC restriction were predicted with GLIPH2. To flag known CMV, EBV, HIV or tissue antigen associations, CDR3 amino acid sequences were matched against VDJdb and McPAS-TCR. Pre-ART, post-ART and control groups were compared with Wilcoxon signed-rank tests and Holm-Bonferroni correction. Imported from immuneACCESS, the table was reduced by TCRdb to in-frame sequences with V and J called. These copies leave out some clones; in studies compared against another copy, an unresolved V gene accounts for under half, and the cause of the remainder is not known. V and J calls and clone size are those listed in that table; D and trimming were worked out from the DNA. The sample profile shows 15,000 to 20,000 clones; more than 65% of them were found once. The ten top clones hold around 6.6% of the sample.

Inclusion was restricted to participants for whom at least one PBMC sample before ART initiation and at least two post-ART samples were available. Every participant with HIV received treatment in the United States of America. Before DNA extraction, cryopreserved samples containing roughly 0.85-11 million PBMC were thawed and washed. At the time of the earliest PBMC sample, participants with HIV were aged between about 20 and 54 years. PBMC samples were contributed by each participant from 1-4 timepoints before ART initiation and 2-8 timepoints after ART initiation, with a median of 7 samples. Serial HIV viral load, CD4+ T-cell count, ART history and demographic data were obtained for every participant. Genomic DNA was extracted from unsorted PBMC with a Qiagen kit on a QIAcube, with processing performed in batches of 12 samples. In regard to this clone: There is no known antigen for this receptor. No per-base quality is available; no much larger clone lies one base away.

The material sequenced was unsorted PBMCs, taken at the start of antiretroviral therapy, before treatment. The receptor's source is a young man with HIV. The receptor chain draws on TRBV2 and TRBJ2-1; 13 nucleotides in the junction match TRBD2. CDR3 reads: CASSLRTSGGLNEQFF. The DNA reads as follows: TGTGCCAGCAGCCTCAGGACTAGCGGGGGTCTGAATGAGCAGTTCTTC.